The 19 T cell receptor beta chains presented below share a single source sample, sequenced in a study of T-cell memory formation after mild COVID-19. TCRdb re-called the 5' RACE reads with MiXCR, one entry per CDR3 protein. The table has some 49,000 distinct CDR3 sequences, less than 35% seen once; the top ten hold 40% to 50%. Sequencing used PBMCs or a T cell subset sorted from them (not recorded which). These TCRs come from a man aged 18 to 30 who had mild COVID-19 (a few samples of this study predate the infection). Cell type and time point are not known.

The chain recombines TRBV7-2 with TRBJ2-3, with unresolved D. The germline V gene encodes CDR1 SGHTA and CDR2 FQGNSA. This CDR3 comprises 13 residues. The V end lost 5 bases, the J end lost 2 bases, and 8 bases lay between the germline ends. CDR3 sequence (DNA): TGTGCCAGCAGCCCCGTGGTCACAGATACGCAGTATTTT. It translates to CASSPVVTDTQYF.

This clonotype was counted only a few times. The chain couples TRBV4-3 to TRBJ1-5, with D hard to call. Trimming pared 4 bases from V and 1 base from J, leaving 11 bases between. The CDR3 is 15 amino acids. Per the germline V gene, CDR1 is LGHNA and CDR2 is YSLEER. For the CDR3, the DNA is TGCGCCAGCAGCCTTGACCTGGGAAGCAATCAGCCCCAGCATTTT. Translating it yields CASSLDLGSNQPQHF.

J is TRBJ2-7 and V is TRBV7-2; tentatively, D is TRBD1 or TRBD2 (6 bases each). This CDR3 has 17 residues. CDR1 is SGHTA and CDR2 is FQGNSA in the germline V gene. Trimming shortened V by 5 bases and J by 0 bases, and 20 bases separated the two germline ends. The CDR3 region has the DNA TGTGCCAGCAGCCTCGGGGGCGCGGCGGGCTACTCCTACGAGCAGTACTTC. Its translation: CASSLGGAAGYSYEQYF.

The CDR3 spells CASSLGSLFQETQYF. In nucleotides, the CDR3 is TGTGCCAGCAGCTTAGGGTCCCTGTTCCAAGAGACCCAGTACTTC. The chain recombines TRBV7-2 with TRBJ2-5; no clear D gene. This CDR3 is 15 amino acids long. Trimming took off 1 base at V and 1 base at J, with 10 bases between the two ends. Germline CDR1 is SGHTA and CDR2 is FQGNSA.

This clonotype has more than one count but fewer than ten. The chain has TRBV6-2 or TRBV6-3 and TRBJ2-1, with 8 bases that match TRBD2. CDR1 is MNHEY, CDR2 SVGEGT, per germline. Trimming at V came to 6 bases and at J to 9 bases, leaving 7 bases not matched to a gene. This CDR3 is 13 amino acids long. CDR3 region: CASSPGLVSEQFF. The CDR3 DNA follows: TGTGCCAGCAGCCCGGGACTAGTAAGTGAGCAGTTCTTC.

This clonotype has a count of ten or more. This sequence joins TRBV5-1 and TRBJ1-1; TRBD1 might be the D (5 bases). The V end lost 6 bases, the J end lost 3 bases, and 18 bases lay between the germline ends. The germline V gene encodes CDR1 SGHRS and CDR2 YFSETQ. There are 15 residues in the CDR3. The CDR3, as DNA: TGCGCCAGCAAGGAACCTCGCGTAGGGGACACTGAAGCTTTCTTT. Amino acids: CASKEPRVGDTEAFF.

This clonotype has only a few counts. J is TRBJ2-6 and V is TRBV27; D remains unclear. Germline loops: CDR1 MNHEY, CDR2 SMNVEV (reference sequence). This CDR3 spans 17 amino acids. V lost 2 bases to trimming and J lost 1 base, with 12 bases between them. DNA for the CDR3: TGTGCCAGCAGTTTAATCTCGGCGTGGTCTGGGGCCAACGTCCTGACTTTC. Translated: CASSLISAWSGANVLTF.

This clonotype has a handful of counts. The genes are TRBV11-2 and TRBJ2-7; either TRBD1 or TRBD2 may supply D (6 bases each). This CDR3 is 14 amino acids long. V lost 0 bases, J lost 5 bases, and 11 bases lay in between. Germline-derived CDR1 and CDR2 are SGHAT and FQNNGV. CDR3 loop: CASSLDRGGHEQYV. The CDR3 bases are TGTGCCAGCAGCTTAGACAGGGGAGGCCACGAGCAGTACGTC.

This clonotype was recorded at least ten times. The chain carries TRBV5-6 and TRBJ2-1; D tentatively fits TRBD1 or TRBD2 (6 bases each). The germline gives CDR1 SGHDT, CDR2 YYEEEE. This CDR3 is 14 amino acids long. V gave up 5 bases and J gave up 2 bases, with 11 bases separating them. CDR3 sequence (DNA): TGTGCCAGCAGTAAGGGGGGCCCCTACAATGAGCAGTTCTTC. Amino acids: CASSKGGPYNEQFF.

The chain has TRBV11-2 and TRBJ2-5, with 7 nucleotides matching TRBD2. Trimming removed 5 bases from V and 1 base from J; junction bases left unmatched: 7. The CDR3 extends over 15 amino acids. Germline CDR1 is SGHAT and CDR2 is FQNNGV. DNA of the CDR3: TGTGCCAGCAGCGGCCGGGACTACTCCCAAGAGACCCAGTACTTC. Amino acids: CASSGRDYSQETQYF. Looking up the rest from reference TRBV11-2 and TRBJ2-5 gives the full variable domain: EAGVAQSPRYKIIEKRQSVAFWCNPISGHATLYWYQQILGQGPKLLIQFQNNGVVDDSQLPKDRFSAERLKGVDSTLKIQPAKLEDSAVYLCASSGRDYSQETQYFGPGTRLLVL.

The chain combines TRBV5-1 with TRBJ2-3, with a tentative D call TRBD2 (5 bases). V was clipped by 2 bases and J by 0 bases, with 13 bases between them. Germline CDR1 SGHRS, CDR2 YFSETQ. There are 16 residues in the CDR3. CDR3 sequence: CASSLNSVGSTDTQYF. The CDR3 nucleotides read TGCGCCAGCAGCTTAAATAGCGTAGGTAGCACAGATACGCAGTATTTT.

This chain links TRBV2 with TRBJ1-5; possibly TRBD1 for D (5 bases). CDR1 SNHLY and CDR2 FYNNEI come from the germline V gene. This CDR3 comprises 15 residues. Deletions cut 0 bases from V and 8 bases from J, with 14 bases between. CDR3 coding DNA: TGTGCCAGCAGTGAAGCGCCGGCAGGGAAGGAGCCCCAGCATTTT. This encodes CASSEAPAGKEPQHF. The whole variable domain, remainder taken from reference TRBV2 and TRBJ1-5, is EPEVTQTPSHQVTQMGQEVILRCVPISNHLYFYWYRQILGQKVEFLVSFYNNEISEKSEIFDDQFSVERPDGSNFTLKIRSTKLEDSAMYFCASSEAPAGKEPQHFGDGTRLSIL.

This clonotype was counted only a few times. The J gene is TRBJ2-1, the V gene TRBV5-1, with 16 nucleotides matching TRBD2. This CDR3 comprises 21 residues. Per germline, CDR1 SGHRS and CDR2 YFSETQ. With 0 bases clipped from V and 0 bases from J, the junction kept 9 bases outside the gene matches. The CDR3 bases are TGCGCCAGCAGCTTGGAGGGACTAGCGGGGGGGTTCGAAAGCTCCTACAATGAGCAGTTCTTC. This gives the protein CASSLEGLAGGFESSYNEQFF.

The chain has TRBV10-1 and TRBJ2-7; tentatively, D is TRBD1 (6 bases). The ends were cut back, 0 bases at V and 3 bases at J, with 9 bases in the middle. There are 14 residues in the CDR3. Germline CDR1 reads WNHNN; CDR2 reads SYGVQD (reference sequence). Here the CDR3 reads CASSESGADYEQYF. As DNA, the CDR3 is TGCGCCAGCAGTGAGTCGGGGGCCGACTACGAGCAGTACTTC.

V gene TRBV19 combines with J gene TRBJ2-1; D is unclear. CDR1 and CDR2 (germline): LNHDA, SQIVND (reference sequence). The CDR3 has 12 residues. V was cut by 0 bases and J by 11 bases, with 8 bases left in between. CDR3: CASSIELRKQFF. The CDR3 bases are TGTGCCAGTAGTATAGAACTACGAAAGCAGTTCTTC.

This clonotype has a handful of counts. The gene calls are TRBV2 and TRBJ1-1; D not certain. The CDR3 covers 11 residues. CDR1 and CDR2 from the germline V gene are SNHLY and FYNNEI. The V end lost 6 bases, the J end lost 1 base, and 3 bases lay between the germline ends. CDR3 sequence (DNA): TGTGCCAGCAGAGAGAACACTGAAGCTTTCTTT. Protein product: CASRENTEAFF.

The V and J genes are TRBV4-3 and TRBJ2-1; 7 positions agree with TRBD2. The germline gives CDR1 LGHNA, CDR2 YSLEER. The length of the CDR3 is 16 residues. V shed 0 bases and J 9 bases; nucleotides not matched to a gene: 11. This CDR3 reads CASSQDRGSTSREQFF. The CDR3, as DNA: TGCGCCAGCAGCCAAGATCGAGGGTCGACTAGCCGTGAGCAGTTCTTC.

This clonotype was counted between two and nine times. The J gene is TRBJ1-5, the V gene TRBV20-1; no clear D. In germline, CDR1 is DFQATT, CDR2 SNEGSKA (reference sequence). The V gene lost 6 bases and the J gene lost 3 bases, with 15 bases spanning the gap. This CDR3 contains 14 residues. CDR3 nucleotide sequence: TGCAGTGCCAGGACTCCCTCAGACAATCAGCCCCAGCATTTT. Residues: CSARTPSDNQPQHF.

The rearrangement links TRBV21-1 to TRBJ2-1; the table's D call, TRBD2, has no DNA check behind it. TRBV21-1 is a pseudogene. The CDR3 has 17 amino acids. The CDR3 sequence is CASSRQSSGAGYNEQFF. DNA for the CDR3: TGTGCCAGCAGCAGGCAATCTAGCGGGGCGGGCTACAATGAGCAGTTCTTC.